This note documents a single T cell receptor beta chain sequence. Measured with immunoSEQ multiplex PCR; TCRdb has only the in-frame clones, and not every one. The sample shows roughly 25,000 clones, 84% of them seen only once. This CDR3 has 13 residues. The germline gives CDR1 MNHNS, CDR2 SASEGT. The data belong to a study of PD-L1 blockade in urothelial cancer. This clonotype was sampled from a man between 65 and 80 years old with urothelial cancer. This chain uses TRBV6-1 with TRBJ1-1; unclear D gene. This specimen was PBMCs, taken around atezolizumab (anti-PD-L1) treatment. As DNA, the CDR3 is TGTGCAAGCGGCGGGGTAGAAGGGACTGAAGCTTTCTTT. This sequence encodes CASGGVEGTEAFF.